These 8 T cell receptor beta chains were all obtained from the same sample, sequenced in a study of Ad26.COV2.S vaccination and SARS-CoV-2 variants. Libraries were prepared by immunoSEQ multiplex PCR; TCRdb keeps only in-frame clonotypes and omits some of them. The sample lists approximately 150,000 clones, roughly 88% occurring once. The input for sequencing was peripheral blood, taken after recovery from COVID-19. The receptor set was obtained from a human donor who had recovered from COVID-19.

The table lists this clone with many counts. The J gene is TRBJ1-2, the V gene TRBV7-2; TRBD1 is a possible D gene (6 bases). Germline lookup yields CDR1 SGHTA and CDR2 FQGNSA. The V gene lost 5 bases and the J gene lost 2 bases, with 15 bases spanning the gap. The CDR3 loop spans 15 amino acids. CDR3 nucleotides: TGTGCCAGCAGCCAGTACAGGGTAGGGAACTATGGCTACACCTTC. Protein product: CASSQYRVGNYGYTF.

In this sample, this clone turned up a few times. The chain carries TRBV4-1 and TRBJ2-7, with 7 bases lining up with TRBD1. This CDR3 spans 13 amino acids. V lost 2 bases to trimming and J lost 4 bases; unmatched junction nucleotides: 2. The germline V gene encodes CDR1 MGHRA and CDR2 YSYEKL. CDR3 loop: CASSQNRGYEQYF. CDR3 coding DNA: TGCGCCAGCAGCCAAAACAGGGGTTACGAGCAGTACTTC.

CDR3 bases: TGTGCCAGCAGCTTTGGCAGGGGCAATCAGCCCCAGCATTTT. It yields the protein CASSFGRGNQPQHF. This sequence joins TRBV7-2 and TRBJ1-5, with D perhaps matching TRBD1 (5 bases). Germline CDR1 is SGHTA and CDR2 is FQGNSA. V lost 3 bases and J 2 bases, leaving 8 bases between the germline ends. The CDR3 consists of 14 residues. The entire variable domain, with the rest obtained from reference TRBV7-2 and TRBJ1-5, is as follows: GAGVSQSPSNKVTEKGKDVELRCDPISGHTALYWYRQSLGQGLEFLIYFQGNSAPDKSGLPSDRFSAERTGGSVSTLTIQRTQQEDSAVYLCASSFGRGNQPQHFGDGTRLSIL.

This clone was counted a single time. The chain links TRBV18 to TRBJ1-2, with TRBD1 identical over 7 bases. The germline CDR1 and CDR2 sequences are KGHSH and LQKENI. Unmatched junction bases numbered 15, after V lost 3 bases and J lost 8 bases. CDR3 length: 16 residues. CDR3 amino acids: CASSPLFGTDGGGYTF. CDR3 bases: TGTGCCAGCTCACCTTTGTTTGGGACAGACGGTGGAGGCTACACCTTC. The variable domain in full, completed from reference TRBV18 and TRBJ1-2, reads NAGVMQNPRHLVRRRGQEARLRCSPMKGHSHVYWYRQLPEEGLKFMVYLQKENIIDESGMPKERFSAEFPKEGPSILRIQQVVRGDSAAYFCASSPLFGTDGGGYTFGSGTRLTVV.

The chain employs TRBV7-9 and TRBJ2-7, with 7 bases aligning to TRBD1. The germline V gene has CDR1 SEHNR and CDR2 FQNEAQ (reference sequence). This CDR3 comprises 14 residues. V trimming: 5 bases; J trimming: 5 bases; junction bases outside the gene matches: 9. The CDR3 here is CASSPTGTANEQYF. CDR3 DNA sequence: TGTGCCAGCAGCCCTACCGGGACAGCTAACGAGCAGTACTTC.

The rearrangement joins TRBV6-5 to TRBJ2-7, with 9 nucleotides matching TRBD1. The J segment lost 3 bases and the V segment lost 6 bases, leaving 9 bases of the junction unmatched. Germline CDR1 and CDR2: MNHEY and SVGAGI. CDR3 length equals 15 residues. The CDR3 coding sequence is TGTGCCAGCAGCATTCTCGAGGGACAGGGCTACGAGCAGTACTTC. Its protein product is CASSILEGQGYEQYF.

In DNA, the CDR3 is TGTGCCAGCAGCGGACAGAGCTATGAAAAACTGTTTTTT. Its translation is CASSGQSYEKLFF. The V gene is TRBV6-2 or TRBV6-3, the J gene TRBJ1-4; D possibly corresponds to TRBD1 (6 bases). Germline V gene lookup returns CDR1 MNHEY and CDR2 SVGEGT. V dropped 6 bases and J dropped 6 bases, with 11 bases sitting between them. The CDR3 totals 13 residues.

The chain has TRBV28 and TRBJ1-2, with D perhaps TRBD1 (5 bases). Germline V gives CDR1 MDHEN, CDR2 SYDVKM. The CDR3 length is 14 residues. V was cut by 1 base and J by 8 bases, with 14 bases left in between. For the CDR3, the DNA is TGTGCCAGCAGTTTATTATCGGGCAGGGCGGGCTACACCTTC. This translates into CASSLLSGRAGYTF.